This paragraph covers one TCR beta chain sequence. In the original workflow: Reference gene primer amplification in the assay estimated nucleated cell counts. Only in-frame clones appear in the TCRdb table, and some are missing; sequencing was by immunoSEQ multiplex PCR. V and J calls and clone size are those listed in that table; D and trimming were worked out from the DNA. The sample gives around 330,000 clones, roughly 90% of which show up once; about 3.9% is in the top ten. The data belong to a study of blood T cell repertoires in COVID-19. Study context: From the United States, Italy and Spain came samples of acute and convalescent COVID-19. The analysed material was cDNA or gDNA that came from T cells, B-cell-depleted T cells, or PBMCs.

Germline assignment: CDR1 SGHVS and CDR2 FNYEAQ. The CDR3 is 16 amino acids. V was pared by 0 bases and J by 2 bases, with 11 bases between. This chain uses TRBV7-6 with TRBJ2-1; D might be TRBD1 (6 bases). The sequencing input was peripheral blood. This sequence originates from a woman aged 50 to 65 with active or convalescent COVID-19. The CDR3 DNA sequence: TGTGCCAGCAGCTTAGCGGTGGACAGCCCCTACAATGAGCAGTTCTTC. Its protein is CASSLAVDSPYNEQFF.